These T cell receptor beta chains were read from a single sample in a study of metastatic and nonmetastatic thyroid tumors. TCRdb recomputed clones from the PCR reads via MiXCR. The data show approximately 35,000 clones, 11% seen once. Sequencing was performed on blood. The receptors originated from a female donor with papillary thyroid cancer or a benign thyroid nodule (not recorded which). Some clones in this sample may be carry-over from other donors' samples. The CDR3 runs from the conserved cysteine through the conserved F or W. The D gene is left open where the match is weak. Expanded clones get a size class; other rows say once, few or many, or leave the size out.

cdr3_aa	cdr3_nt	v_call	j_call	clone_size	d_call
CATSSPSGARFNTGELFF	TGTGCCACCAGTAGTCCTTCGGGGGCCCGATTTAACACCGGGGAGCTGTTTTTT	TRBV24-1	TRBJ2-2	many	.
CASSLTSAYNEQFF	TGTGCCAGCAGTTTAACTAGCGCCTACAATGAGCAGTTCTTC	TRBV12-3/TRBV12-4	TRBJ2-1	.	TRBD2
CASSLVGQSYEQYF	TGTGCCAGCAGCTTAGTTGGACAGTCCTACGAGCAGTACTTC	TRBV11-1	TRBJ2-7	many	.
CSAIDLLAASSYNEQFF	TGCAGTGCCATCGACTTATTAGCGGCCAGCTCCTACAATGAGCAGTTCTTC	TRBV20-1	TRBJ2-1	many	.
CASIGQGRTGELFF	TGTGCCAGCATCGGTCAGGGGCGCACCGGGGAGCTGTTTTTT	TRBV28	TRBJ2-2	few	.
CASSPEGNQPQHF	TGTGCCAGCTCACCGGAGGGAAATCAGCCCCAGCATTTT	TRBV18	TRBJ1-5	many	.
CASSPRVRTEAFF	TGTGCCAGCAGCCCCAGGGTAAGGACTGAAGCTTTCTTT	TRBV7-2	TRBJ1-1	many	.
CANSPGQGKFAIYF	TGTGCCAACAGCCCGGGACAGGGGAAATTCGCCATATATTTT	TRBV7-9	TRBJ1-3	.	TRBD1
CASSLGETQYF	TGTGCCAGCAGCTTAGGCGAGACCCAGTACTTC	TRBV11-1	TRBJ2-5	many	.
CATSRDEPDGGLNSYEQYF	TGTGCCACCAGCAGAGATGAACCGGACGGGGGGTTGAACTCCTACGAGCAGTACTTC	TRBV15	TRBJ2-7	many	TRBD2
CASSQSRTGDTQYF	TGTGCCAGCAGCCAATCTCGTACGGGGGATACGCAGTATTTT	TRBV9	TRBJ2-3	many	.
CASSLAQKFPTDTQYF	TGTGCTAGCAGCTTAGCGCAGAAGTTTCCCACAGATACGCAGTATTTT	TRBV7-7	TRBJ2-3	many	.
CASSPPSTGSYEQYF	TGTGCCAGCAGTCCCCCCTCAACAGGCTCCTACGAGCAGTACTTC	TRBV28	TRBJ2-7	many	.
CSANGGPNTEAFF	TGCAGCGCCAATGGAGGACCGAACACTGAAGCTTTCTTT	TRBV29-1	TRBJ1-1	many	.
CASSGTGGAETQYF	TGTGCCAGCAGTGGCACAGGGGGGGCAGAGACCCAGTACTTC	TRBV2	TRBJ2-5	medium-sized	.
CASSYSRGTTEAFF	TGTGCCAGCAGTTACTCGAGAGGTACTACTGAAGCTTTCTTT	TRBV6-2/TRBV6-3	TRBJ1-1	many	.
CASSLGRGVGKNEQFF	TGCGCCAGCAGCTTGGGGAGAGGGGTCGGGAAAAATGAGCAGTTCTTC	TRBV5-1	TRBJ2-1	.	.
CASSLRQGANTEAFF	TGTGCCAGCAGCTTAAGGCAGGGGGCGAACACTGAAGCTTTCTTT	TRBV7-3	TRBJ1-1	many	TRBD1
CASSQRELGITGELFF	TGCGCCAGCAGCCAACGCGAGCTGGGAATCACCGGGGAGCTGTTTTTT	TRBV4-1	TRBJ2-2	many	.
CSAAPLMENEQFF	TGCAGTGCTGCGCCCTTGATGGAGAATGAGCAGTTCTTC	TRBV20-1	TRBJ2-1	many	.